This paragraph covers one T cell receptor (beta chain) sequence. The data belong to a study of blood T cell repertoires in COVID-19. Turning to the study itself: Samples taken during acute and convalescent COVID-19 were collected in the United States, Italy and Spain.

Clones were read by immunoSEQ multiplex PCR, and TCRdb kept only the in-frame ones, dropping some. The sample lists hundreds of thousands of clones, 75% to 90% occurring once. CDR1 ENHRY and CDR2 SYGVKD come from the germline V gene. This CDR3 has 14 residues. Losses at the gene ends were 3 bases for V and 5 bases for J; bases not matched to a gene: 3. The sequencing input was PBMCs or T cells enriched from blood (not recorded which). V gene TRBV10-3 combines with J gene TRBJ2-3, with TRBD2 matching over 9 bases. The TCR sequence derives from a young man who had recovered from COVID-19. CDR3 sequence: CAISDGGGVDTQYF. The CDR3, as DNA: TGTGCCATCAGTGATGGCGGGGGGGTAGATACGCAGTATTTT.